Following are 24 T cell receptor beta chains from one sample sequenced in a study of cytomegalovirus exposure and HLA in healthy donors. The study ran its PCR with 60 Vbeta and 13 Jbeta primers. TCRdb keeps only in-frame clones here, not all; method: immunoSEQ multiplex PCR. The sample shows about 76,000 clones, roughly 73% of them seen only once. Sequenced sample: PBMCs. Receptors originate from a woman aged 40 to 50 in good health and CMV-seropositive.

The V call is TRBV6-5, the J call TRBJ2-7; D remains unclear. The CDR3 is 14 residues long. Germline CDR1 is MNHEY and CDR2 is SVGAGI. Deletions cut 5 bases from V and 0 bases from J, with 11 bases between. The CDR3 nucleotides read TGTGCCAGCAGTGTGGCTTTCAGCTCCTACGAGCAGTACTTC. Amino acid sequence: CASSVAFSSYEQYF.

This clone came up once. The V call is TRBV7-2, the J call TRBJ2-1, with TRBD2 matching over 13 bases. From germline, CDR1 is SGHTA and CDR2 FQGNSA. The V and J ends lost 5 bases and 4 bases, in that order; junction bases with no gene match: 8. The CDR3 runs 17 residues. The CDR3 DNA reads TGTGCCAGCAGCCCAAGGACTAGCGGGGGTTTATACAATGAGCAGTTCTTC. This codes for CASSPRTSGGLYNEQFF.

The chain has TRBV5-1 and TRBJ2-3; 9 nucleotides align to TRBD2. The CDR3 is 19 amino acids. The germline V gene has CDR1 SGHRS and CDR2 YFSETQ. V shed 4 bases and J 0 bases; nucleotides not matched to a gene: 15. The CDR3 nucleotides read TGCGCCAGCAGCGGAACCCAGGGACTAGCCCGAATGAGCACAGATACGCAGTATTTT. It codes for CASSGTQGLARMSTDTQYF.

The V and J genes are TRBV5-1 and TRBJ1-1; no clear D. The ends were cut back, 4 bases at V and 5 bases at J, with 21 bases in the middle. The CDR3 runs to 16 residues. CDR1 is SGHRS, CDR2 YFSETQ, per germline. This chain's CDR3 is CASSILGIGVGTEAFF. DNA for the CDR3: TGCGCCAGCAGCATCCTTGGTATCGGGGTGGGAACTGAAGCTTTCTTT.

The V gene is TRBV4-3, the J gene TRBJ1-5; 8 bases line up with TRBD1. After removal of 1 base from V and 2 bases from J, the junction contained 10 bases not matched to a gene. Germline V gives CDR1 LGHNA, CDR2 YSLEER. The CDR3 extends over 18 amino acids. The CDR3 loop is CASSQGTGPFGGNQPQHF. The CDR3 DNA reads TGCGCCAGCAGCCAAGGGACAGGGCCGTTCGGTGGCAATCAGCCCCAGCATTTT.

This CDR3 reads CAWSADPPDSALNTGELFF. CDR3 coding DNA: TGTGCCTGGAGTGCCGACCCCCCAGACAGCGCCCTAAACACCGGGGAGCTGTTTTTT. This rearrangement joins TRBV30 to TRBJ2-2, with D maybe TRBD1 (5 bases). The CDR3 loop spans 19 amino acids. The germline CDR1 and CDR2 sequences are GTSNPN and SVGIG (reference sequence). V shed 1 base and J shed 2 bases, with 23 bases lying between them. Based on the CDR3 plus reference TRBV30 and TRBJ2-2, the full variable domain is SQTIHQWPATLVQPVGSPLSLECTVEGTSNPNLYWYRQAAGRGLQLLFYSVGIGQISSEVPQNLSASRPQDRQFILSSKKLLLSDSGFYLCAWSADPPDSALNTGELFFGEGSRLTVL.

This chain connects TRBV30 to TRBJ1-3, with a possible D match to TRBD1 (5 bases). Trimming left V 4 bases short and J 4 bases short, with 14 bases between. This CDR3 contains 14 residues. Germline-derived CDR1 and CDR2 are GTSNPN and SVGIG (reference sequence). The CDR3 is CAWKPSGQGNTIYF. CDR3 nucleotides: TGTGCCTGGAAACCCTCAGGGCAAGGAAACACCATATATTTT.

This clone appeared a few times. V gene TRBV19 combines with J gene TRBJ1-5; TRBD1 aligns across 8 bases. The V and J ends lost 3 bases and 0 bases, in that order; junction bases with no gene match: 10. This CDR3 is built from 18 residues. The germline V gene encodes CDR1 LNHDA and CDR2 SQIVND (reference sequence). The CDR3, as DNA: TGTGCCAGTAGTATGGCGAGGGGGACAGGATATAGCAATCAGCCCCAGCATTTT. Residues: CASSMARGTGYSNQPQHF.

This clone was seen only a few times. The chain uses TRBV4-2 and TRBJ1-5; 7 bases fit TRBD1. The germline gives CDR1 LGHNA, CDR2 YNFKEQ. The CDR3 loop spans 16 amino acids. The J segment lost 5 bases and the V segment lost 3 bases, leaving 10 bases of the junction unmatched. The DNA for the CDR3 is TGTGCCAGCAGCCAGGACGGACAGGAGCTTTATCAGCCCCAGCATTTT. Encoded protein: CASSQDGQELYQPQHF.

This chain uses TRBV4-1 with TRBJ2-7, with 9 bases fitting TRBD2. This CDR3 is built from 15 residues. Germline values: CDR1 MGHRA, CDR2 YSYEKL. V dropped 0 bases and J dropped 2; count of bases not matched to a gene: 2. In DNA, the CDR3 is TGCGCCAGCAGCCAAGATCCTAGCGGGACCTACGAGCAGTACTTC. Protein product: CASSQDPSGTYEQYF.

The chain links TRBV7-9 to TRBJ1-2; D perhaps matches TRBD1 (5 bases). The germline V and J ends were trimmed by 5 bases and 2 bases, with 12 bases remaining between them. The CDR3 totals 14 residues. Germline assignment: CDR1 SEHNR and CDR2 FQNEAQ (reference sequence). In DNA, the CDR3 is TGTGCCAGCAGCGGCAGGGTTTCGAACTATGGCTACACCTTC. Protein product: CASSGRVSNYGYTF.

The V gene is TRBV5-6, the J gene TRBJ2-7, with 13 bases aligning to TRBD2. Germline V lookup: CDR1 SGHDT, CDR2 YYEEEE. V lost 4 bases to trimming and J lost 6 bases; unmatched junction nucleotides: 7. The CDR3 totals 15 residues. The CDR3 protein is CASSLYRTSGSEQYF. CDR3 nucleotide sequence: TGTGCCAGCAGCCTTTACAGGACTAGCGGGAGCGAGCAGTACTTC.

The genes are TRBV6-1 and TRBJ2-5, with a tentative D call TRBD2 (5 bases). From germline, CDR1 is MNHNS and CDR2 SASEGT. V shed 7 bases and J shed 5 bases, with 20 bases lying between them. The CDR3 length is 15 residues. The CDR3 nucleotides read TGTGCCAGCACCCTGGACGGACTCGGTGCGGAGACCCAGTACTTC. Translated, it gives CASTLDGLGAETQYF.

The chain joins TRBV28 to TRBJ2-2; 10 bases are shared with TRBD1. Germline assignment: CDR1 MDHEN and CDR2 SYDVKM. The CDR3 runs to 15 residues. V lost 6 bases and J lost 7; bases outside the gene matches: 8. The CDR3 DNA follows: TGTGCCAGCAGCCACGACAGGGGGCGAATCGGGGAGCTGTTTTTT. Translating gives CASSHDRGRIGELFF. Using reference TRBV28 and TRBJ2-2 for the parts outside the CDR3, the full variable domain is DVKVTQSSRYLVKRTGEKVFLECVQDMDHENMFWYRQDPGLGLRLIYFSYDVKMKEKGDIPEGYSVSREKKERFSLILESASTNQTSMYLCASSHDRGRIGELFFGEGSRLTVL.

The V and J genes are TRBV30 and TRBJ1-6; D call uncertain. The CDR3 runs 17 residues. Trimming left V 0 bases short and J 0 bases short, with 12 bases between. Germline CDR1 reads GTSNPN; CDR2 reads SVGIG (reference sequence). CDR3 bases: TGTGCCTGGAGTGTAAGGAGTTTGAGCTCCTATAATTCACCCCTCCACTTT. Residues: CAWSVRSLSSYNSPLHF. Full variable domain (rest looked up from reference TRBV30 and TRBJ1-6): SQTIHQWPATLVQPVGSPLSLECTVEGTSNPNLYWYRQAAGRGLQLLFYSVGIGQISSEVPQNLSASRPQDRQFILSSKKLLLSDSGFYLCAWSVRSLSSYNSPLHFGNGTRLTVT.

The rearrangement joins TRBV11-2 to TRBJ2-5, with TRBD2 matching 10 bases. V shed 4 bases, J shed 4 bases, and the junction held 6 bases outside the gene matches. CDR1 is SGHAT and CDR2 is FQNNGV in the germline V gene. The CDR3 is 15 residues long. The CDR3 DNA is TGTGCCAGCAGCTCGCAGAGGACTAGCGGAGAGACCCAGTACTTC. Translating gives CASSSQRTSGETQYF.

This clone was counted between two and nine times. The rearrangement joins TRBV19 to TRBJ2-7, with D perhaps TRBD1 (5 bases). From germline, CDR1 is LNHDA and CDR2 SQIVND (reference sequence). The CDR3 spans 15 residues. The V end lost 5 bases, the J end lost 0 bases, and 14 bases lay between the germline ends. The CDR3 sequence: CASSSIQVTSYEQYF. The CDR3 bases are TGTGCCAGTAGTTCCATACAGGTGACCTCCTACGAGCAGTACTTC.

The V and J genes are TRBV4-3 and TRBJ1-6, with D hard to call. Germline V gene sequence: CDR1 LGHNA, CDR2 YSLEER. The CDR3 length is 16 residues. The V and J ends lost 2 bases and 7 bases respectively, with 15 bases between them. The CDR3 spells CASSQFAPGSNSPLHF. The CDR3 nucleotides read TGCGCCAGCAGCCAATTCGCCCCAGGTTCAAATTCACCCCTCCACTTT.

The V and J genes are TRBV4-1 and TRBJ2-5; the D gene is possibly TRBD2 (6 bases). This CDR3 region has 16 residues. The V end lost 4 bases, the J end lost 2 bases, and 17 bases lay between the germline ends. Germline V lookup: CDR1 MGHRA, CDR2 YSYEKL. DNA for the CDR3: TGCGCCAGCAGCCGCCTGGGGCTAGCGTTGCAAGAGACCCAGTACTTC. Encoded protein: CASSRLGLALQETQYF.

This sequence joins TRBV7-8 and TRBJ2-5, with D uncertain. Germline CDR1 SGHVS, CDR2 FQNEAQ. The CDR3 totals 11 residues. The germline V and J ends were trimmed by 8 bases and 5 bases, with 9 bases remaining between them. CDR3 in DNA: TGTGCCAGCCTCGACACGGAGACCCAGTACTTC. As protein: CASLDTETQYF.

The chain carries TRBV2 and TRBJ1-5; D might be TRBD1 (5 bases). V was pared by 7 bases and J by 0 bases, with 13 bases between. Germline V gene data show CDR1 as SNHLY and CDR2 as FYNNEI. The CDR3 is 15 amino acids. The CDR3 sequence is CASNYGGRSNQPQHF. The DNA for the CDR3 is TGTGCCAGCAACTACGGGGGTCGTAGCAATCAGCCCCAGCATTTT.

V and J are TRBV4-2 and TRBJ1-1; TRBD1 is a possible D gene (5 bases). Germline V gene sequence: CDR1 LGHNA, CDR2 YNFKEQ. The CDR3 is 14 residues long. Trimming shortened V by 4 bases and J by 1 base, and 10 bases separated the two germline ends. Here the CDR3 DNA reads TGTGCCAGCAGCCTCAGGGAAGGGAACACTGAAGCTTTCTTT. It translates to CASSLREGNTEAFF.

The gene calls are TRBV6-5 and TRBJ2-5; 13 bases are a match to TRBD2. V shed 4 bases, J shed 4 bases, and the junction held 6 bases outside the gene matches. The CDR3 contains 16 residues. Looked up from germline, CDR1 is MNHEY and CDR2 is SVGAGI. The CDR3 reads CASSSTSGGARETQYF. The CDR3, as DNA: TGTGCCAGCAGTTCAACTAGCGGGGGGGCACGAGAGACCCAGTACTTC.

The chain uses TRBV29-1 and TRBJ2-3; 7 nucleotides line up with TRBD1. Trimming cost V 7 bases and J 2 bases; bases outside gene matches: 12. The CDR3 runs to 15 residues. The germline CDR1 and CDR2 sequences are SQVTM and ANQGSEA. The DNA of the CDR3 is TGCAGCGCCAACGTAGGACAGGTAAACACAGATACGCAGTATTTT. Residues: CSANVGQVNTDTQYF.